This paragraph reports one T cell receptor beta chain. The data are from a study of blood T cells in healthy people across ages. Germline V lookup: CDR1 DFQATT, CDR2 SNEGSKA (reference sequence). The germline V and J ends were trimmed by 3 bases and 5 bases, with 25 bases remaining between them. There are 17 residues in the CDR3. Primers used in a second PCR of about 6 to 11 cycles were a sample-barcoded 5' primer and a J-beta primer mix. TCRdb re-derived calls from the 5' RACE reads in MiXCR, one entry per CDR3 protein. Among fewer than 1,000,000 distinct CDR3 sequences, roughly 46% were seen once, and the ten largest hold 15% to 20%.

Input material: blood. The chain has TRBV20-1 and TRBJ2-5, with D tentatively TRBD2 (5 bases). This receptor was identified in a man at least 80 years old in good health. CDR3 sequence (DNA): TGCAGTGCTAGTGGCGGTTACAGCGGCAACCGGTGGGAGACCCAGTACTTC. Its translation is CSASGGYSGNRWETQYF.